This T cell receptor (beta chain) originates from a study of T cell changes during pregnancy in multiple sclerosis. Repertoires were generated with immunoSEQ multiplex PCR, while TCRdb's copy carries only in-frame clones and drops some. The table includes 45,000 to 65,000 clones, 93% detected once. The CDR3 is 14 residues long. V was clipped by 7 bases and J by 5 bases, with 18 bases between them. Germline V gene lookup returns CDR1 MNHEY and CDR2 SMNVEV (reference sequence). The material was CD8+ T cells from peripheral blood mononuclear cells, obtained in the third trimester of pregnancy. This clonotype originated in a female donor with multiple sclerosis, enrolled in a pregnancy study. The rearrangement uses TRBV27 and TRBJ2-7; maybe TRBD2 (6 bases). The chain's CDR3 is CASTKAGGYHEQYF. The CDR3 DNA is TGTGCCAGCACCAAAGCCGGGGGTTACCACGAGCAGTACTTC.